The rows below give T cell receptor beta chains drawn from one sample of a study of blood T cells in healthy people across ages. TCRdb independently ran MiXCR on the 5' RACE reads; one entry per CDR3 protein. The sample contains just under 900,000 distinct CDR3 sequences, roughly 26% of which appear only once. Material for sequencing was blood. The receptors derive from an elderly woman in good health. Both conserved end residues are trimmed from each CDR3. The D gene is left open where the match is weak. Clone size is not always given. Where it is, it says once, few, many or a class for expanded clones.

d_gene: TRBD2
len: 12
v_gene: TRBV7-9
abundance: -
j_gene: -
CDR3aa: SSSFTSGGETQY

d_gene: TRBD1
len: 18
v_gene: TRBV5-1
abundance: few
j_gene: TRBJ2-1
CDR3aa: ASSFPRDRVINSSYNEQF

d_gene: -
len: 14
v_gene: TRBV5-1
abundance: -
j_gene: TRBJ2-5
CDR3aa: ASSPDWALYYNEQY

d_gene: TRBD2
len: 13
v_gene: TRBV20-1
abundance: many
j_gene: TRBJ2-3
CDR3aa: SARGLAKPTDTQY

d_gene: -
len: 9
v_gene: TRBV12-3/TRBV12-4
abundance: many
j_gene: TRBJ2-3
CDR3aa: ASTSADTQY

d_gene: -
len: 13
v_gene: TRBV7-2
abundance: many
j_gene: TRBJ2-7
CDR3aa: ASSFGLPSSYEQY

d_gene: -
len: 12
v_gene: TRBV7-2
abundance: many
j_gene: TRBJ2-5
CDR3aa: ASSLAGPGETQY

d_gene: -
len: 15
v_gene: TRBV7-2
abundance: many
j_gene: TRBJ2-5
CDR3aa: ASSLSSAGLYQETQY

d_gene: -
len: 12
v_gene: TRBV5-1
abundance: -
j_gene: TRBJ1-1
CDR3aa: ASNGQQLGTEAF

d_gene: -
len: 12
v_gene: TRBV27
abundance: few
j_gene: TRBJ1-6
CDR3aa: ASSFRRVESPLH

d_gene: -
len: 12
v_gene: TRBV20-1
abundance: many
j_gene: TRBJ1-1
CDR3aa: SASVQYSNTEAF

d_gene: TRBD2
len: 13
v_gene: TRBV11-2
abundance: -
j_gene: TRBJ2-2
CDR3aa: ASSSSGGATGELF

d_gene: -
len: 11
v_gene: TRBV30
abundance: -
j_gene: TRBJ2-2
CDR3aa: AWSAQGTGELF

d_gene: -
len: 11
v_gene: TRBV2
abundance: -
j_gene: TRBJ1-1
CDR3aa: ASRRQDRTEAF

d_gene: TRBD2
len: 14
v_gene: TRBV20-1
abundance: many
j_gene: TRBJ2-3
CDR3aa: SARVWGGDFGDTQY

d_gene: -
len: 13
v_gene: TRBV27
abundance: many
j_gene: TRBJ2-6
CDR3aa: ASSFGASGANVLT

d_gene: -
len: 12
v_gene: TRBV4-3
abundance: many
j_gene: TRBJ1-1
CDR3aa: ASSQDDGNTEAF

d_gene: -
len: 11
v_gene: TRBV10-3
abundance: many
j_gene: TRBJ2-4
CDR3aa: AISETGPNIQY

d_gene: -
len: 13
v_gene: TRBV9
abundance: -
j_gene: TRBJ2-1
CDR3aa: ASSVQGTSYNEQF

d_gene: TRBD1
len: 13
v_gene: TRBV6-5
abundance: many
j_gene: TRBJ2-4
CDR3aa: ASSDRGLAKNIQY

d_gene: TRBD1
len: 14
v_gene: TRBV5-5
abundance: -
j_gene: TRBJ1-5
CDR3aa: ASSLRWTGANQPQH

d_gene: -
len: 13
v_gene: TRBV7-9
abundance: -
j_gene: TRBJ2-7
CDR3aa: ASSSPSSSSYEQY

d_gene: -
len: 16
v_gene: TRBV3-1
abundance: many
j_gene: TRBJ2-1
CDR3aa: ASSQDSARIRSYNEQF